One sample yielded the 19 T cell receptor beta chains listed below, sequenced in a study of blood T cells in healthy people across ages. Using a J-beta primer mix together with a sample-barcoded 5' primer, a second PCR was run for roughly 6 to 12 cycles. TCRdb re-called the 5' RACE reads through MiXCR, storing one row per CDR3 protein. The sample has roughly 700,000 distinct CDR3 sequences, about half seen once. The sample consisted of blood. The source is a woman aged 55-69 years in good health.

The rearrangement links TRBV4-3 to TRBJ2-1; TRBD1 aligns across 8 bases. The CDR3 consists of 13 residues. Germline lookup yields CDR1 LGHNA and CDR2 YSLEER. The ends lost 1 base at V and 12 bases at J; junction bases unmatched: 5. This CDR3 reads CASSQVLGTGQFF. The CDR3 DNA reads TGCGCCAGCAGCCAAGTGCTAGGGACAGGGCAGTTCTTC.

This clonotype was counted a few times. The rearrangement links TRBV10-3 to TRBJ2-7, with 7 bases lining up with TRBD1. This CDR3 contains 15 residues. Germline V gene lookup returns CDR1 ENHRY and CDR2 SYGVKD. V shed 3 bases and J 3 bases; nucleotides not matched to a gene: 8. DNA of the CDR3: TGTGCCATCAGTGATGTGCCGCGACAGGGCTACGAGCAGTACTTC. It is translated as CAISDVPRQGYEQYF.

This clonotype was detected a few times. The chain couples TRBV20-1 to TRBJ2-1; 7 positions match TRBD1. J lost 6 bases, V lost 5 bases, and 10 bases had no gene match. Germline V gives CDR1 DFQATT, CDR2 SNEGSKA (reference sequence). The CDR3 spans 14 residues. Here the CDR3 DNA reads TGCAGTGCTGCAGCCGGGACAGCCCCCAATGAGCAGTTCTTC. Its translation: CSAAAGTAPNEQFF.

This clonotype is a singleton in its sample. Germline is not matched at one junction end, which may reflect a read error. This chain joins TRBV15 and TRBJ2-5; D remains unclear. This CDR3 contains 13 residues. CDR1 and CDR2 (germline): LNHNV, YYDKDF (reference sequence). CDR3 sequence: CTTSKKGRETQYF. As DNA, the CDR3 is TGTACCACCAGCAAAAAAGGAAGAGAGACCCAGTACTTC.

This clonotype appeared a few times. CDR3 sequence: CASSFGPGVAYEQYF. The CDR3 region has the DNA TGTGCCAGCAGCTTCGGTCCGGGAGTCGCGTACGAGCAGTACTTC. This sequence joins TRBV5-4 and TRBJ2-5, with a possible D match to TRBD2 (6 bases). The J call is in doubt because the DNA end fits TRBJ2-7 better. Looked up from germline, CDR1 is SGHNT and CDR2 is YYREEE (reference sequence). The CDR3 covers 15 residues.

There are a few counts of this clonotype. V gene TRBV20-1 combines with J gene TRBJ1-6; a weak D match, TRBD1 (6 bases). V gave up 3 bases and J gave up 6 bases, with 9 bases separating them. This CDR3 has 13 residues. Germline V gives CDR1 DFQATT, CDR2 SNEGSKA (reference sequence). Here the CDR3 DNA reads TGCAGTGCTAGTCTGGACAGTAATTCACCCCTCCACTTT. Encoded protein: CSASLDSNSPLHF.

This rearrangement joins TRBV20-1 to TRBJ2-7; possibly TRBD2 for D (5 bases). The end of the DNA aligns better with TRBJ2-5, so the J call may be wrong. The V gene's germline CDR1 is DFQATT and CDR2 SNEGSKA (reference sequence). The CDR3 covers 15 residues. The CDR3 sequence is CSAPPRATTSRTQYF. The CDR3 DNA follows: TGCAGTGCTCCCCCCCGTGCGACTACCTCGCGGACCCAGTACTTC.

The CDR3 here is CAWSVQGVNEQYF. In DNA form, the CDR3 reads TGTGCCTGGAGTGTACAGGGCGTTAACGAGCAGTACTTC. The rearrangement joins TRBV30 to TRBJ2-7, with D tentatively TRBD1 (6 bases). The CDR3 sequence is 13 residues long. Germline lookup yields CDR1 GTSNPN and CDR2 SVGIG (reference sequence). Trimming cost V 0 bases and J 5 bases, with 11 bases left between them.

The gene calls are TRBV5-1 and TRBJ2-2; 9 positions match TRBD2. V shed 1 base and J 3 bases; nucleotides not matched to a gene: 4. The germline CDR1 and CDR2 sequences are SGHRS and YFSETQ. The CDR3 contains 16 residues. The CDR3 reads CASSLSAGGYTGELFF. The CDR3 DNA reads TGCGCCAGCAGCTTGTCTGCGGGAGGGTACACCGGGGAGCTGTTTTTT.

As regards this clonotype: Sequence at one end of the junction differs from germline and may be a read error. The chain has TRBV4-3 and TRBJ2-7; D is possibly TRBD1 (6 bases). The CDR3 is 17 residues long. Germline V gene data show CDR1 as LGHNA and CDR2 as YSLEER. The CDR3 nucleotides read TGCGCCGGCAGCCAAGCTTGGACTCCACAGGGTCTCTACGAGCAGTACTTC. Its translation: CAGSQAWTPQGLYEQYF.

Worth noting for this clonotype: The junction differs from germline at one of its ends, possibly a read error. The chain links TRBV28 to TRBJ2-3; D perhaps matches TRBD2 (7 bases). The CDR3 spans 16 residues. Germline-derived CDR1 and CDR2 are MDHEN and SYDVKM. CDR3 sequence reads: CASSSRGGGLQDTRYF. In nucleotides, the CDR3 is TGTGCCAGCAGTTCGAGGGGGGGAGGGCTCCAGGATACGCGGTATTTT.

The CDR3 here is CASRSSGELGFF. CDR3 nucleotides: TGTGCCAGCAGGTCTTCAGGGGAGTTGGGGTTCTTC. This sequence joins TRBV27 and TRBJ2-1; D is perhaps TRBD1 (6 bases). CDR1 is MNHEY, CDR2 SMNVEV, per germline (reference sequence). This CDR3 region has 12 residues. V lost 6 bases and J lost 15, with 18 bases in between.

This chain connects TRBV5-1 to TRBJ2-5; tentative D call: TRBD2 (6 bases). The closer fit of TRBJ2-7 to the DNA end suggests the J call may be wrong. The germline gives CDR1 SGHRS, CDR2 YFSETQ. The CDR3 length is 15 residues. Here the CDR3 reads CASSPDSGLPYEQYF. The CDR3 nucleotides read TGCGCCAGCAGCCCCGATTCGGGACTCCCCTACGAGCAGTACTTC.

This clonotype occurred a few times. This chain links TRBV7-2 with TRBJ2-5; D gene uncertain. From germline, CDR1 is SGHTA and CDR2 FQGNSA. The CDR3 spans 11 residues. Trimming stripped 4 bases from V and 9 bases from J, with 9 bases between. The chain's CDR3 is CASSSPFAQYF. CDR3 nucleotide sequence: TGTGCCAGCAGCTCCCCGTTCGCCCAGTACTTC. The full variable domain, rest sourced from reference TRBV7-2 and TRBJ2-5, is GAGVSQSPSNKVTEKGKDVELRCDPISGHTALYWYRQSLGQGLEFLIYFQGNSAPDKSGLPSDRFSAERTGGSVSTLTIQRTQQEDSAVYLCASSSPFAQYFGPGTRLLVL.

The table lists this clonotype with a few counts. The chain combines TRBV7-6 with TRBJ2-7; 9 bases line up with TRBD1. Germline V gives CDR1 SGHVS, CDR2 FNYEAQ. This CDR3 is 16 amino acids long. V shed 5 bases and J 2 bases; nucleotides not matched to a gene: 10. CDR3 nucleotides: TGTGCCAGCAGCCCCAGTTGGGACAGGGACCCCTACGAGCAGTACTTC. This gives the protein CASSPSWDRDPYEQYF.

Only a few counts were recorded for this clonotype. CDR3 amino acids: CSVDNRGTEAFF. The CDR3 DNA reads TGCAGCGTTGATAACAGGGGGACTGAAGCTTTCTTT. The chain is built from TRBV29-1 and TRBJ1-1; TRBD1 agrees at 8 bases. This CDR3 is 12 amino acids long. The germline V gene has CDR1 SQVTM and CDR2 ANQGSEA. After removal of 3 bases from V and 5 bases from J, the junction contained 2 bases not matched to a gene.

The V call is TRBV7-9, the J call TRBJ1-1; 8 bases are a match to TRBD1. The V gene's germline CDR1 is SEHNR and CDR2 FQNEAQ (reference sequence). V was pared by 0 bases and J by 12 bases, with 3 bases of the junction left unmatched. The CDR3 spans 12 residues. CDR3 protein: CASSLAQGETFF. Here the CDR3 DNA reads TGTGCCAGCAGCTTAGCACAGGGGGAAACTTTCTTT.

The J gene is TRBJ2-3, the V gene TRBV7-2; 7 bases align to TRBD2. J lost 0 bases, V lost 2 bases, and 17 bases had no gene match. CDR3 size: 20 residues. CDR1 is SGHTA, CDR2 FQGNSA, per germline. This CDR3 is CASSLYLREALRSSTDTQYF. The CDR3 DNA reads TGTGCCAGCAGCTTATACTTACGGGAGGCACTCCGATCTAGCACAGATACGCAGTATTTT. Looking up the rest from reference TRBV7-2 and TRBJ2-3 gives the full variable domain: GAGVSQSPSNKVTEKGKDVELRCDPISGHTALYWYRQSLGQGLEFLIYFQGNSAPDKSGLPSDRFSAERTGGSVSTLTIQRTQQEDSAVYLCASSLYLREALRSSTDTQYFGPGTRLTVL.

For this clonotype: A much larger clone is a single base away; this may be a read error. V usage is TRBV5-1 and J usage is TRBJ2-1, with 7 bases fitting TRBD2. The end of the DNA aligns better with TRBJ2-7, so the J call may be wrong. The CDR3 has 17 residues. CDR1 and CDR2 (germline): SGHRS, YFSETQ. DNA of the CDR3: TGCGCCAGCAGCCCCATGGGGGGGAGGGCCGGGTACAATGAGCAGTACTTC. Its translation is CASSPMGGRAGYNEQYF.